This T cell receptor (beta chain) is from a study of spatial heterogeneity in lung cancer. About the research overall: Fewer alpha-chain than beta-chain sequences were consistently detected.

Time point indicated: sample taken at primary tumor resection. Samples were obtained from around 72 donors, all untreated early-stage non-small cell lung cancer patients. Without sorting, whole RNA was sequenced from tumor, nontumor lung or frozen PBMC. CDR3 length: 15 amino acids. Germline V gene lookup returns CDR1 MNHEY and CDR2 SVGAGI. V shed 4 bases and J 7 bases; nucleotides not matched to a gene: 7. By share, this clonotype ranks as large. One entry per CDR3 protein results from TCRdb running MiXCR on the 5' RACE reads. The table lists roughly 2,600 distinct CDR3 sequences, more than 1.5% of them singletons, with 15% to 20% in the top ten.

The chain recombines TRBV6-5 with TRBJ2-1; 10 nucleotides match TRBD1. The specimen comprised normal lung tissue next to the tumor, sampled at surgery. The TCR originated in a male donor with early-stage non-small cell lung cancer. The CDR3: CASSLQDRGGNEQFF. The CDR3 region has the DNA TGTGCCAGCAGTTTGCAGGACAGGGGGGGAAATGAGCAGTTCTTC.